This T cell receptor (beta chain) was observed in a study of shared clonotypes between healthy human individuals. The table came from immunoSEQ multiplex PCR; TCRdb's copy has only in-frame clones and leaves some out. The data show roughly 550,000 clones, with roughly 95% seen just once and around 0.097% held by the top ten. Selected positively for CCR7 and CD45RO-negative, naive CD8 cells excluded terminally differentiated effector memory CD45RA+ cells. Sequencing was done on a sample of naive CD8+ T cells sorted from blood. The sequence was obtained from a woman aged 25 to 39 in good health.

The CDR3, as DNA: TGTGCCAGCTCACCAGGGCGGGAGACTCGCACAGATACGCAGTATTTT. It translates to CASSPGRETRTDTQYF. The chain employs TRBV18 and TRBJ2-3, with 7 bases that match TRBD2. The trim removed 2 bases at V and 1 base at J, leaving 6 bases unmatched. Germline V lookup: CDR1 KGHSH, CDR2 LQKENI. The CDR3 is 16 amino acids.